This entry lists 20 T cell receptor beta chains sequenced from one sample in a study of identical twins. MiXCR was run by TCRdb on the 5' RACE reads, yielding one entry per CDR3 protein. Of some 560,000 distinct CDR3 sequences in the sample, more than 9% were seen once. A further study also used this sample, focusing on yellow fever vaccine responses in identical twins.

The sample was PBMCs. These receptors all stem from a woman younger than 35 in good health.

In its sample, this clonotype was seen a few times. The rearrangement links TRBV5-1 to TRBJ2-1; 7 bases align to TRBD1. Unmatched junction bases numbered 6, after V lost 2 bases and J lost 7 bases. CDR3 length: 14 amino acids. Germline V gene lookup returns CDR1 SGHRS and CDR2 YFSETQ. CDR3 amino acids: CASSFRTGANEQFF. As DNA, the CDR3 is TGCGCCAGCAGCTTCCGCACAGGGGCGAATGAGCAGTTCTTC. Complete variable domain (other parts from reference TRBV5-1 and TRBJ2-1): KAGVTQTPRYLIKTRGQQVTLSCSPISGHRSVSWYQQTPGQGLQFLFEYFSETQRNKGNFPGRFSGRQFSNSRSEMNVSTLELGDSALYLCASSFRTGANEQFFGPGTRLTVL.

This clonotype has ten or more counts. V and J are TRBV20-1 and TRBJ2-3; 14 bases are shared with TRBD2. Germline-derived CDR1 and CDR2 are DFQATT and SNEGSKA (reference sequence). V was pared by 6 bases and J by 6 bases, with 8 bases of the junction left unmatched. The CDR3 totals 15 residues. The CDR3 protein is CSAPRLAGGWDTQYF. The CDR3 DNA reads TGCAGTGCGCCCCGACTAGCGGGAGGGTGGGATACGCAGTATTTT.

The rearrangement uses TRBV20-1 and TRBJ1-5, with 7 bases matching TRBD1. The CDR3 consists of 16 residues. From germline, CDR1 is DFQATT and CDR2 SNEGSKA (reference sequence). Trimming removed 0 bases from V and 3 bases from J; junction bases left unmatched: 8. The CDR3 DNA reads as TGCAGTGCTAGAGATGGGAGGACAGGTGACAATCAGCCCCAGCATTTT. This gives the protein CSARDGRTGDNQPQHF.

The rearrangement joins TRBV27 to TRBJ2-7; 8 bases agree with TRBD2. CDR3 size: 16 residues. Germline-derived CDR1 and CDR2 are MNHEY and SMNVEV (reference sequence). The trim removed 1 base at V and 6 bases at J, leaving 11 bases unmatched. For the CDR3, the DNA is TGTGCCAGCAGTTTATTACCGAGTGGCGGGGGGCTCGAGCAGTACTTC. The encoded protein is CASSLLPSGGGLEQYF.

This chain uses TRBV2 with TRBJ2-2, with 7 bases aligning to TRBD2. Germline-derived CDR1 and CDR2 are SNHLY and FYNNEI. The CDR3 totals 15 residues. V gave up 6 bases and J gave up 5 bases; unmatched junction bases: 9. CDR3 nucleotide sequence: TGTGCCAGCAGCATGAGCGGGGCGGGGACCGGGGAGCTGTTTTTT. This gives the protein CASSMSGAGTGELFF.

The rearrangement uses TRBV29-1 and TRBJ2-5; TRBD2 might be the D (6 bases). The V gene's germline CDR1 is SQVTM and CDR2 ANQGSEA. The CDR3 has 18 residues. Trimming shortened V by 7 bases and J by 2 bases, and 29 bases separated the two germline ends. This chain's CDR3 is CSATLMWRGSGVQETQYF. The CDR3 coding sequence is TGCAGCGCCACCCTGATGTGGAGAGGGTCGGGGGTACAAGAGACCCAGTACTTC.

J is TRBJ2-7 and V is TRBV6-1, with D possibly matching TRBD2 (6 bases). The CDR3 sequence is 17 residues long. CDR1 is MNHNS and CDR2 is SASEGT in the germline V gene. V was trimmed by 8 bases and J by 1 base, leaving 24 bases between them. This chain's CDR3 is CASGNPEGAGGSYEQYF. The CDR3 bases are TGTGCCAGCGGCAACCCCGAGGGAGCGGGTGGTTCCTACGAGCAGTACTTC.

V is TRBV28 and J is TRBJ2-1; 11 bases align to TRBD2. Per germline, CDR1 MDHEN and CDR2 SYDVKM. This CDR3 is 15 amino acids long. The trim removed 7 bases at V and 15 bases at J, leaving 17 bases unmatched. In nucleotides, the CDR3 is TGTGCCAGCACTCCACCCGGGACTAGCGGAGCAAAGGGGTTCTTC. Its translation is CASTPPGTSGAKGFF.

This clonotype has just a few counts. The J gene is TRBJ1-5, the V gene TRBV27; no reliable D call. The germline gives CDR1 MNHEY, CDR2 SMNVEV (reference sequence). Trimming cost V 6 bases and J 0 bases, with 12 bases left between them. This CDR3 has 15 amino acids. The CDR3 loop is CASSLGYHSNQPQHF. The CDR3 bases are TGTGCCAGCAGCTTAGGGTATCATAGCAATCAGCCCCAGCATTTT.

The rearrangement joins TRBV12-3 or TRBV12-4 to TRBJ1-2; possibly TRBD1 for D (5 bases). The CDR3 is made up of 13 amino acids. Trimming removed 3 bases from V and 3 bases from J, with 8 bases in between. The CDR3 nucleotides are TGTGCCAGCAGTTTTGCGGGGGACTATGGCTACACCTTC. As protein: CASSFAGDYGYTF.

This chain joins TRBV9 and TRBJ2-2, with 7 bases aligning to TRBD2. CDR1 SGDLS and CDR2 YYNGEE come from the germline V gene. V dropped 3 bases and J dropped 5; count of bases not matched to a gene: 1. The CDR3 consists of 13 residues. The CDR3, as DNA: TGTGCCAGCAGCGGGACTAGGACCGGGGAGCTGTTTTTT. Protein product: CASSGTRTGELFF.

This clonotype was detected many times. The chain carries TRBV12-3 or TRBV12-4 and TRBJ2-7, with 9 nucleotides matching TRBD1. The CDR3 is 14 residues long. V dropped 6 bases and J dropped 4; count of bases not matched to a gene: 7. Written as DNA, the CDR3 is TGTGCCAGCAGCCTCGGGACAGGGCTATACGAGCAGTACTTC. This translates into CASSLGTGLYEQYF.

As for this clonotype: Being one base from a much bigger clone, this may be a read error. The rearrangement links TRBV12-3 or TRBV12-4 to TRBJ2-3; D is unclear. The germline V and J ends were trimmed by 7 bases and 7 bases, with 18 bases remaining between them. The CDR3 loop spans 14 amino acids. CDR3 in DNA: TGTGCCAGCACCCAAGGGAACTACCCAAATACGCAGTATTTT. Translation gives CASTQGNYPNTQYF.

This clonotype was found many times. The rearrangement links TRBV6-5 to TRBJ2-1, with D uncertain. CDR1 is MNHEY and CDR2 is SVGAGI in the germline V gene. CDR3 length: 11 amino acids. V lost 2 bases and J 6 bases, leaving 2 bases between the germline ends. This CDR3 reads CASSYLNEQFF. The CDR3 DNA reads as TGTGCCAGCAGTTACCTCAATGAGCAGTTCTTC.

This clonotype came up many times. This chain connects TRBV3-1 to TRBJ2-7, with 8 bases fitting TRBD2. V was pared by 1 base and J by 7 bases, with 3 bases of the junction left unmatched. The germline CDR1 and CDR2 sequences are LGHDT and YNNKEL (reference sequence). The CDR3 extends over 13 amino acids. CDR3 DNA sequence: TGTGCCAGCAGCCAAGCGGGAGGGGGTGAGCAGTACTTC. Its protein is CASSQAGGGEQYF.

The genes are TRBV27 and TRBJ2-5; no definite D call. Per germline, CDR1 MNHEY and CDR2 SMNVEV (reference sequence). V lost 3 bases and J lost 0, with 11 bases in between. This CDR3 is built from 15 residues. CDR3 protein: CASSFGYGNQETQYF. The CDR3 DNA is TGTGCCAGCAGTTTTGGGTATGGAAACCAAGAGACCCAGTACTTC.

The J gene is TRBJ1-2, the V gene TRBV7-9; TRBD1 matches at 7 bases. The ends lost 5 bases at V and 6 bases at J; junction bases unmatched: 9. This CDR3 is 14 amino acids long. Germline lookup yields CDR1 SEHNR and CDR2 FQNEAQ (reference sequence). The CDR3 here is CASSQTGVWDGYTF. CDR3 DNA: TGTGCCAGCAGCCAAACAGGGGTTTGGGATGGCTACACCTTC.

This clonotype was observed a few times. This chain joins TRBV27 and TRBJ2-5; TRBD2 might be the D (5 bases). This CDR3 has 14 residues. Trimming pared 6 bases from V and 5 bases from J, leaving 16 bases between. Germline CDR1 and CDR2: MNHEY and SMNVEV (reference sequence). The CDR3 nucleotides are TGTGCCAGCAGAGACCTGGGAGCTTTCGAGACCCAGTACTTC. Amino acids: CASRDLGAFETQYF.

In its sample, this clonotype was seen many times. The chain has TRBV11-2 and TRBJ2-1; D is ambiguous. Trimming shortened V by 1 base and J by 3 bases, and 13 bases separated the two germline ends. The CDR3 is made up of 16 amino acids. Germline values: CDR1 SGHAT, CDR2 FQNNGV. The CDR3 protein is CASSLGTTVFYNEQFF. DNA of the CDR3: TGTGCCAGCAGCTTAGGTACGACGGTCTTCTACAATGAGCAGTTCTTC.

In its sample, this clonotype was seen many times. The chain uses TRBV24-1 and TRBJ2-3, with unresolved D. The CDR3 is made up of 14 amino acids. V lost 9 bases, J lost 0 bases, and 12 bases lay in between. Germline V gene sequence: CDR1 KGHDR, CDR2 SFDVKD. The CDR3 DNA reads TGTGCCACCCGGTCCACTTCTAGCACAGATACGCAGTATTTT. This translates into CATRSTSSTDTQYF.